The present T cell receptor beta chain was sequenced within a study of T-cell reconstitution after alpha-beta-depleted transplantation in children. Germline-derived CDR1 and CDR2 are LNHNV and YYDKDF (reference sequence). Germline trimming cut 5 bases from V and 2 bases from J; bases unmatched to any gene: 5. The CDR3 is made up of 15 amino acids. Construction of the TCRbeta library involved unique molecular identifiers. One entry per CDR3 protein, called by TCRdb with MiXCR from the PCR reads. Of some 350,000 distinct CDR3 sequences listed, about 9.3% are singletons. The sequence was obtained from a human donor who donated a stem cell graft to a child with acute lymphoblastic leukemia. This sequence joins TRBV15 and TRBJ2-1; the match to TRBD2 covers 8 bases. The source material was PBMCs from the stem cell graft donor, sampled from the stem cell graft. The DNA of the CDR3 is TGTGCCACCAGCGACGGGGGGGTGGCCTACAATGAGCAGTTCTTC. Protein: CATSDGGVAYNEQFF.